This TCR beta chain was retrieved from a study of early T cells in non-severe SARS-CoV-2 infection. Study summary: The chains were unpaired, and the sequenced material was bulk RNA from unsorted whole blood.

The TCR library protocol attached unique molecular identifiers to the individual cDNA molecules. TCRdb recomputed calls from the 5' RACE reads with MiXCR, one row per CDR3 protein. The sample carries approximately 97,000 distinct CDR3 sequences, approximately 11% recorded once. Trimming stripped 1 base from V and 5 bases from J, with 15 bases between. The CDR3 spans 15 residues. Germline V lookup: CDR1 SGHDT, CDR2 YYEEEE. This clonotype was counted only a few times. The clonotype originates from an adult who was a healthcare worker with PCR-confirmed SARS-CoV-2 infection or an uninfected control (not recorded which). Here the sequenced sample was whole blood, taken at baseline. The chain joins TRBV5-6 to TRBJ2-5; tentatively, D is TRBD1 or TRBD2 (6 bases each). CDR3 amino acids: CASSLRPGAPETQYF. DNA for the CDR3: TGTGCCAGCAGCTTGCGTCCGGGGGCGCCCGAGACCCAGTACTTC.